A single T cell receptor (beta chain) is shown here with its context. Its target is not known. These data belong to a study of CD8+ T cells in alopecia areata. Study-level points and caveats: Sequencing of scalp tissue also captures the resident alphabeta T cells of normal skin.

The sequencing template was cDNA reverse transcribed from extracted RNA. Clones were read by immunoSEQ multiplex PCR, and TCRdb kept only the in-frame ones, dropping some. The sample has over 110,000 clones; around 49% are singletons. The germline gives CDR1 SGHAT, CDR2 FQNNGV. The CDR3 sequence is 18 residues long. J lost 4 bases, V lost 5 bases, and 13 bases had no gene match. In alopecia areata patients, both lesional scalp punch biopsies and peripheral blood were collected. This chain links TRBV11-2 with TRBJ2-1; 11 nucleotides agree with TRBD2. The clonotype originates from a human donor with alopecia areata. Sequenced material: CD4+ T cells sorted from blood, taken at week 0. DNA of the CDR3: TGTGCCAGCAGCCAAAAGGCGTTAAGACTAGCGGGGTACAATGAGCAGTTCTTC. As protein: CASSQKALRLAGYNEQFF.